Following are 32 T cell receptor beta chains from one sample sequenced in a study of glioma-infiltrating T cells after dendritic cell vaccination. TCRdb keeps only in-frame clones here, not all; method: immunoSEQ multiplex PCR. The repertoire consists of approximately 22,000 clones, with 79% occurring once and the leading ten covering about 36%. Sequenced here: blood, sampled before dendritic cell vaccination. The receptor source for this set is a human donor with glioblastoma.

This sequence joins TRBV30 and TRBJ1-1, with a weak D call TRBD1 (6 bases). This CDR3 spans 12 amino acids. V lost 2 bases and J lost 3, with 7 bases in between. CDR1 is GTSNPN, CDR2 SVGIG, per germline (reference sequence). CDR3 loop: CAWSNRDTEAFF. The CDR3 coding sequence is TGTGCCTGGAGTAACAGGGACACTGAAGCTTTCTTT.

This clone has a handful of counts. This chain connects TRBV7-2 to TRBJ2-1, with TRBD2 as a possible D gene (5 bases). V lost 8 bases to trimming and J lost 4 bases, with 15 bases between them. The CDR3 runs 14 residues. Germline CDR1 SGHTA, CDR2 FQGNSA. The CDR3 nucleotides read TGTGCCAGCGGTTATGATCGGGGATACAATGAGCAGTTCTTC. This codes for CASGYDRGYNEQFF.

The J gene is TRBJ2-7, the V gene TRBV5-4, with D perhaps matching TRBD2 (6 bases). The ends were cut back, 4 bases at V and 1 base at J, with 9 bases in the middle. This CDR3 is 13 amino acids long. CDR1 and CDR2 from the germline V gene are SGHNT and YYREEE (reference sequence). Here the CDR3 reads CASSVDYSYEQYF. CDR3 coding DNA: TGTGCCAGCAGCGTGGACTATTCCTACGAGCAGTACTTC.

The chain joins TRBV9 to TRBJ2-7, with a weak D call TRBD2 (6 bases). V gave up 4 bases and J gave up 2 bases, with 19 bases separating them. This CDR3 is 16 amino acids long. Germline loops: CDR1 SGDLS, CDR2 YYNGEE. CDR3 nucleotide sequence: TGTGCCAGCAGCCCCCGGGACTCCCCCTACACCTACGAGCAGTACTTC. Translation gives CASSPRDSPYTYEQYF.

The chain couples TRBV18 to TRBJ2-6; D is ambiguous. Trimming stripped 0 bases from V and 0 bases from J, with 15 bases between. CDR3 size: 19 residues. Per germline, CDR1 KGHSH and CDR2 LQKENI. CDR3 protein: CASSPPDFRLFSGANVLTF. The CDR3 DNA sequence: TGTGCCAGCTCACCACCAGACTTCCGTCTTTTCTCTGGGGCCAACGTCCTGACTTTC.

The V gene is TRBV9, the J gene TRBJ2-5; D call uncertain. V was shortened by 0 bases and J by 0 bases, with 9 bases between the two germline ends. Per germline, CDR1 SGDLS and CDR2 YYNGEE. The CDR3 consists of 15 residues. CDR3 in DNA: TGTGCCAGCAGCGTAGGGCCTGATTACCAAGAGACCCAGTACTTC. Its protein is CASSVGPDYQETQYF. The full variable domain, completed using reference TRBV9 and TRBJ2-5, is DSGVTQTPKHLITATGQRVTLRCSPRSGDLSVYWYQQSLDQGLQFLIQYYNGEERAKGNILERFSAQQFPDLHSELNLSSLELGDSALYFCASSVGPDYQETQYFGPGTRLLVL.

The chain recombines TRBV4-3 with TRBJ2-1; 7 nucleotides match TRBD2. From germline, CDR1 is LGHNA and CDR2 YSLEER. CDR3 length: 16 amino acids. Losses at the gene ends were 0 bases for V and 1 base for J; bases not matched to a gene: 3. CDR3 loop: CASSQDVGGSYNEQFF. The CDR3 bases are TGCGCCAGCAGCCAAGATGTGGGGGGGTCCTACAATGAGCAGTTCTTC.

This chain joins TRBV9 and TRBJ2-3; 8 nucleotides match TRBD2. The junction had 3 bases not matched to a gene; V was cut back by 3 bases and J by 6 bases. The CDR3 length is 13 residues. Looked up from germline, CDR1 is SGDLS and CDR2 is YYNGEE. The CDR3: CASSAGGWDTQYF. In DNA form, the CDR3 reads TGTGCCAGCAGCGCGGGAGGGTGGGATACGCAGTATTTT.

The chain links TRBV2 to TRBJ1-3; TRBD1 might be the D (6 bases). Germline lookup yields CDR1 SNHLY and CDR2 FYNNEI. CDR3 size: 16 residues. Trimming took 7 bases from V and 0 from J, leaving 16 bases between them. CDR3 protein: CASTMGGPFSGNTIYF. The CDR3 nucleotides read TGTGCCAGCACTATGGGGGGGCCCTTCTCTGGAAACACCATATATTTT. Looking up the rest from reference TRBV2 and TRBJ1-3 gives the full variable domain: EPEVTQTPSHQVTQMGQEVILRCVPISNHLYFYWYRQILGQKVEFLVSFYNNEISEKSEIFDDQFSVERPDGSNFTLKIRSTKLEDSAMYFCASTMGGPFSGNTIYFGEGSWLTVV.

This clone was detected a few times. This chain uses TRBV2 with TRBJ2-7, with D perhaps matching TRBD1 (5 bases). Trimming took 3 bases from V and 7 from J, leaving 13 bases between them. CDR3 length: 13 amino acids. Germline V CDR1 and CDR2: SNHLY, FYNNEI. The CDR3 bases are TGTGCCAGCAGTGATGTGGGGCGTTGGGAGCAGTACTTC. Amino acid sequence: CASSDVGRWEQYF.

This clone was seen a few times. CDR3 sequence: CASRRGGANEKLFF. The CDR3 nucleotides read TGTGCCAGCAGGAGAGGGGGCGCGAATGAAAAACTGTTTTTT. J is TRBJ1-4 and V is TRBV6-6, with 7 bases lining up with TRBD1. After removal of 6 bases from V and 5 bases from J, the junction contained 6 bases not matched to a gene. Germline V gives CDR1 MNHNY, CDR2 SVGAGI (reference sequence). This CDR3 contains 14 residues.

V usage is TRBV15 and J usage is TRBJ2-6, with 10 bases that match TRBD2. The CDR3 has 18 residues. CDR1 LNHNV and CDR2 YYDKDF come from the germline V gene (reference sequence). After removal of 4 bases from V and 0 bases from J, the junction contained 6 bases not matched to a gene. The CDR3 region has the DNA TGTGCCACCAGCACTAGGACTAGCGGTAACTCTGGGGCCAACGTCCTGACTTTC. Protein product: CATSTRTSGNSGANVLTF.

The chain has TRBV11-1 and TRBJ1-2; tentative D call: TRBD1 (6 bases). Looked up from germline, CDR1 is SGHAT and CDR2 is FQDESV (reference sequence). The CDR3 has 13 residues. Trimming removed 4 bases at V and 8 bases at J, with 14 bases between. The CDR3 bases are TGTGCCAGCAGCTATCGGCGGGGGCGAGGCTACACCTTC. Encoded protein: CASSYRRGRGYTF.

The chain couples TRBV6-5 to TRBJ2-7; TRBD1 aligns across 8 bases. The CDR3 is made up of 14 amino acids. Germline CDR1 reads MNHEY; CDR2 reads SVGAGI. V trimming: 2 bases; J trimming: 3 bases; junction bases outside the gene matches: 3. CDR3 sequence reads: CASSYAGQGYEQYF. Written as DNA, the CDR3 is TGTGCCAGCAGTTACGCCGGACAGGGCTACGAGCAGTACTTC.

This chain joins TRBV7-3 and TRBJ2-1; 14 bases line up with TRBD2. Losses at the gene ends were 5 bases for V and 10 bases for J; bases not matched to a gene: 7. This CDR3 is built from 15 residues. Germline V gene sequence: CDR1 SGHTA, CDR2 FQGTGA. The CDR3 nucleotides read TGTGCCAGCAGCGGCATTGGACTAGCGGGGGGCGAGCAGTTCTTC. Translated: CASSGIGLAGGEQFF.

This chain uses TRBV5-4 with TRBJ2-7; 9 positions match TRBD1. CDR3 length: 15 residues. The V segment lost 4 bases and the J segment 4 bases; nucleotides outside the gene matches: 9. Per the germline V gene, CDR1 is SGHNT and CDR2 is YYREEE (reference sequence). CDR3 sequence: CASSAPGQGIYEQYF. The CDR3 DNA sequence: TGTGCCAGCAGCGCTCCGGGACAGGGAATTTACGAGCAGTACTTC.

The rearrangement uses TRBV9 and TRBJ2-7, with 11 bases identical to TRBD1. The CDR3 covers 15 residues. In germline, CDR1 is SGDLS, CDR2 YYNGEE. The V gene end was trimmed by 1 base and the J gene end by 5 bases; junction bases not matched to a gene: 5. The CDR3 here is CASSVFGQGADEQYF. In DNA form, the CDR3 reads TGTGCCAGCAGCGTATTCGGACAGGGGGCTGACGAGCAGTACTTC.

The chain uses TRBV11-2 and TRBJ1-1; 8 bases map to TRBD1. V was clipped by 5 bases and J by 4 bases; unmatched bases: 6. The length of the CDR3 is 14 residues. The V gene's germline CDR1 is SGHAT and CDR2 FQNNGV. As DNA, the CDR3 is TGTGCCAGCAGCCGACAGGGGCCGGGCACTGAAGCTTTCTTT. This gives the protein CASSRQGPGTEAFF.

The gene calls are TRBV19 and TRBJ2-1; TRBD2 matches at 9 bases. The J segment lost 4 bases and the V segment lost 7 bases, leaving 5 bases of the junction unmatched. The CDR3 runs to 14 residues. Germline V gives CDR1 LNHDA, CDR2 SQIVND (reference sequence). The CDR3 reads CASTPSGMYNEQFF. DNA for the CDR3: TGTGCCAGTACCCCTAGCGGGATGTACAATGAGCAGTTCTTC.

The chain uses TRBV27 and TRBJ2-7; 7 bases fit TRBD1. Germline loops: CDR1 MNHEY, CDR2 SMNVEV (reference sequence). CDR3 length equals 14 residues. After removal of 10 bases from V and 1 base from J, the junction contained 10 bases not matched to a gene. CDR3 region: CATSSPGQSYEQYF. In DNA, the CDR3 is TGTGCCACCTCCTCCCCGGGACAGTCCTACGAGCAGTACTTC.

CDR3 DNA sequence: TGTGCCAGCAGGGTGCGGGGGCTCCAGGATACGCAGTATTTT. It encodes CASRVRGLQDTQYF. The rearrangement links TRBV6-6 to TRBJ2-3, with a weak D call TRBD2 (7 bases). The CDR3 is made up of 14 amino acids. Trimming took off 6 bases at V and 6 bases at J, with 16 bases between the two ends. Germline V CDR1 and CDR2: MNHNY, SVGAGI (reference sequence).

This chain links TRBV25-1 with TRBJ2-2, with D uncertain. Germline V gives CDR1 MGHDK, CDR2 SYGVNS. This CDR3 spans 15 amino acids. Trimming shortened V by 2 bases and J by 8 bases, and 15 bases separated the two germline ends. The CDR3 DNA reads as TGTGCCAGCAGTGAACTCTCCTCCAGCGAGGGGGAGCTGTTTTTT. Its protein product is CASSELSSSEGELFF. Supplemented by reference TRBV25-1 and TRBJ2-2, the full variable domain reads EADIYQTPRYLVIGTGKKITLECSQTMGHDKMYWYQQDPGMELHLIHYSYGVNSTEKGDLSSESTVSRIRTEHFPLTLESARPSHTSQYLCASSELSSSEGELFFGEGSRLTVL.

This chain connects TRBV28 to TRBJ2-7, with 7 bases fitting TRBD2. The V gene's germline CDR1 is MDHEN and CDR2 SYDVKM. After removal of 5 bases from V and 5 bases from J, the junction contained 15 bases not matched to a gene. The CDR3 loop spans 16 amino acids. This chain's CDR3 is CASSGRESPLRNEQYF. CDR3 DNA: TGTGCCAGCAGTGGGCGGGAGTCCCCCTTGAGGAACGAGCAGTACTTC.

The chain combines TRBV29-1 with TRBJ2-3, with D possibly matching TRBD1 (6 bases). This CDR3 comprises 14 residues. The germline V and J ends were trimmed by 7 bases and 6 bases, with 20 bases remaining between them. Germline V lookup: CDR1 SQVTM, CDR2 ANQGSEA. The CDR3 region is CSGEGVLSYDTQYF. In DNA form, the CDR3 reads TGCAGCGGAGAGGGGGTTCTGAGCTACGATACGCAGTATTTT.

This clone was seen a few times. The V call is TRBV25-1, the J call TRBJ2-1; 10 bases align to TRBD2. The CDR3 has 15 residues. Germline loops: CDR1 MGHDK, CDR2 SYGVNS. V shed 5 bases, J shed 4 bases, and the junction held 5 bases outside the gene matches. For the CDR3, the DNA is TGTGCCAGCAGTAGCGGGAGGGCCCGATACAATGAGCAGTTCTTC. Its translation: CASSSGRARYNEQFF.

The CDR3 DNA is TGTGCCAGCAGTTTCTCCGGACTAGCGGTCCAATACGAGCAGTACTTC. Translated: CASSFSGLAVQYEQYF. This chain uses TRBV28 with TRBJ2-7; TRBD2 matches at 10 bases. The CDR3 extends over 16 amino acids. Germline CDR1 MDHEN, CDR2 SYDVKM. The V segment lost 3 bases and the J segment 4 bases; nucleotides outside the gene matches: 9.

V is TRBV5-1 and J is TRBJ1-2, with 7 bases matching TRBD1. CDR3 length: 14 residues. V gave up 4 bases and J gave up 6 bases; unmatched junction bases: 9. Per the germline V gene, CDR1 is SGHRS and CDR2 is YFSETQ. CDR3 protein: CASSAQGMSDGYTF. The CDR3 region has the DNA TGCGCCAGCAGCGCACAGGGGATGAGCGATGGCTACACCTTC.

The chain employs TRBV6-5 and TRBJ2-7; 11 positions agree with TRBD2. The CDR3 contains 15 residues. V dropped 2 bases and J dropped 2; count of bases not matched to a gene: 2. Germline loops: CDR1 MNHEY, CDR2 SVGAGI. As DNA, the CDR3 is TGTGCCAGCAGTTACGGGACTAGCGGCCCCTACGAGCAGTACTTC. This translates into CASSYGTSGPYEQYF.

J is TRBJ1-2 and V is TRBV5-5; D may be TRBD1 (6 bases). Germline-derived CDR1 and CDR2 are SGHKS and YYEKEE (reference sequence). The CDR3 length is 15 residues. Trimming removed 0 bases at V and 8 bases at J, with 17 bases between. CDR3 loop: CASSLAPGQGMGYTF. The CDR3 DNA is TGTGCCAGCAGCTTGGCCCCAGGTCAGGGGATGGGCTACACCTTC.

The chain's CDR3 is CASRTGVYTGELFF. The CDR3 bases are TGTGCCAGCCGCACGGGGGTATACACCGGGGAGCTGTTTTTT. This rearrangement joins TRBV27 to TRBJ2-2, with a tentative D call TRBD2 (6 bases). The V and J ends lost 8 bases and 3 bases respectively, with 13 bases between them. This CDR3 has 14 residues. The germline CDR1 and CDR2 sequences are MNHEY and SMNVEV (reference sequence).

CDR3 amino acids: CASSLDSGFGELFF. CDR3 nucleotides: TGTGCCAGCAGCTTGGATTCCGGGTTCGGGGAGCTGTTTTTT. J is TRBJ2-2 and V is TRBV7-3, with D unclear. The germline V gene encodes CDR1 SGHTA and CDR2 FQGTGA. This CDR3 spans 14 amino acids. Trimming removed 3 bases from V and 7 bases from J, with 12 bases in between.

J is TRBJ1-1 and V is TRBV28; 9 nucleotides agree with TRBD1. The CDR3 consists of 16 residues. Germline CDR1 is MDHEN and CDR2 is SYDVKM. The junction had 7 bases not matched to a gene; V was cut back by 2 bases and J by 3 bases. The DNA for the CDR3 is TGTGCCAGCAGTTTAAGGAGGGACAGGGCGGACACTGAAGCTTTCTTT. This gives the protein CASSLRRDRADTEAFF.